Below, one T cell receptor (beta chain) is given with its context. The source of the sample is a study of control samples from healthy donors and cancer patients. Repertoires were generated with immunoSEQ multiplex PCR, while TCRdb's copy carries only in-frame clones and drops some. The sample has under 65,000 clones, roughly 85% seen once; the top ten hold 2.5% to 3%. Germline V gives CDR1 SGHRS, CDR2 YFSETQ. V trimming: 2 bases; J trimming: 3 bases; junction bases outside the gene matches: 1. This CDR3 comprises 13 residues. This sequence originates from a woman aged 45-60 years with lung cancer. Sequenced material: PBMCs. The rearrangement joins TRBV5-1 to TRBJ1-1; 7 bases map to TRBD1. The CDR3 DNA is TGCGCCAGCAGCTTCGACAGGGACACTGAAGCTTTCTTT. It yields the protein CASSFDRDTEAFF. Variable domain in full (rest from reference TRBV5-1 and TRBJ1-1): KAGVTQTPRYLIKTRGQQVTLSCSPISGHRSVSWYQQTPGQGLQFLFEYFSETQRNKGNFPGRFSGRQFSNSRSEMNVSTLELGDSALYLCASSFDRDTEAFFGQGTRLTVV.